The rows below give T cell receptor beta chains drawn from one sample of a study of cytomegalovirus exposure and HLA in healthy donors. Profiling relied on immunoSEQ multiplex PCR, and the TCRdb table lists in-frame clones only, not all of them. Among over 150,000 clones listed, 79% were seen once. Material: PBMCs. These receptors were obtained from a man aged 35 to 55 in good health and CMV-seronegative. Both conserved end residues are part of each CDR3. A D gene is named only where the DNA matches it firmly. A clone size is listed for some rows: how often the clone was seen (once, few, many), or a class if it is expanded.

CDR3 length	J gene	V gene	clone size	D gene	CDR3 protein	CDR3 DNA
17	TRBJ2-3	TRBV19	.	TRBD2	CASSIGTSGIRGDTQYF	TGTGCCAGTAGTATAGGGACTAGCGGGATAAGGGGAGATACGCAGTATTTT
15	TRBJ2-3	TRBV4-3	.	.	CASSQAYRARDTQYF	TGCGCCAGCAGCCAAGCGTACAGGGCGAGGGATACGCAGTATTTT
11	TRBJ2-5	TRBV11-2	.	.	CASSFSQTQYF	TGTGCCAGCAGCTTCTCTCAGACCCAGTACTTC
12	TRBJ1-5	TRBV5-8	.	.	CASSLRRGPQHF	TGTGCCAGCAGCTTGAGGAGGGGGCCCCAGCATTTT
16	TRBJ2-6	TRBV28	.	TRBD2	CATRLAGNSGANGLTF	TGTGCCACCAGACTAGCGGGGAACTCTGGGGCCAACGGCCTGACTTTC
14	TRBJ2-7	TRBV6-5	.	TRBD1	CASSRQGARYEQYF	TGTGCCAGCAGCCGACAGGGGGCGCGTTACGAGCAGTACTTC
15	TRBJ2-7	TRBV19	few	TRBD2	CASSTRAGGPYEQYF	TGTGCCAGTAGTACCCGAGCGGGAGGGCCTTACGAGCAGTACTTC
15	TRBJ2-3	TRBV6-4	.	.	CASSELPLRTDTQYF	TGTGCCAGCAGTGAGCTTCCCCTACGGACAGATACGCAGTATTTT
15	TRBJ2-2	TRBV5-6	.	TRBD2	CASSPTGGVTGELFF	TGTGCCAGCAGCCCTACGGGAGGGGTCACCGGGGAGCTGTTTTTT
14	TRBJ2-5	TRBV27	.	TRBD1	CASSIQGAEETQYF	TGTGCCAGCAGTATACAGGGGGCTGAAGAGACCCAGTACTTC
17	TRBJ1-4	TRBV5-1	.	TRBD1	CASSLVNPGQGDEKLFF	TGCGCCAGCAGCTTGGTTAACCCGGGACAGGGGGATGAAAAACTGTTTTTT
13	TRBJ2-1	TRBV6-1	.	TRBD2	CASSGTSPPKQFF	TGTGCCAGCAGCGGGACTAGCCCGCCCAAGCAGTTCTTC
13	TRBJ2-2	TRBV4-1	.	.	CASSQDPRGELFF	TGCGCCAGCAGCCAAGATCCGAGAGGGGAGCTGTTTTTT
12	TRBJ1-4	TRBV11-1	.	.	CASSLLGEKLFF	TGTGCCAGCAGCTTACTAGGCGAAAAACTGTTTTTT
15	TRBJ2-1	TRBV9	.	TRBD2	CASSVKAGVGNEQFF	TGTGCCAGCAGCGTAAAAGCGGGAGTTGGGAATGAGCAGTTCTTC
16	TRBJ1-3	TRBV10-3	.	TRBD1	CAISRGTGDSGNTIYF	TGTGCCATCAGCAGAGGGACAGGGGACTCTGGAAACACCATATATTTT
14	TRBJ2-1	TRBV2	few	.	CASSERDLNNEQFF	TGTGCCAGCAGTGAAAGGGACTTAAATAATGAGCAGTTCTTC
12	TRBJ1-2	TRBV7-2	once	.	CASSLEPGGYTF	TGTGCCAGCAGCTTAGAGCCGGGGGGCTACACCTTC
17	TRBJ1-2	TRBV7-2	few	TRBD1	CASSLAGPRQGWRGYTF	TGTGCCAGCAGCTTAGCGGGGCCCCGACAGGGGTGGCGGGGCTACACCTTC
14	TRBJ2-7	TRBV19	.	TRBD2	CASSPSGKLYEQYF	TGTGCCAGTAGTCCTAGCGGGAAACTTTACGAGCAGTACTTC
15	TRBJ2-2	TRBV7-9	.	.	CASSWDFGVTGELFF	TGTGCCAGCAGCTGGGACTTCGGTGTCACCGGGGAGCTGTTTTTT
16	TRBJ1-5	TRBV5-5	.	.	CASSLGPGGIPEGQHF	TGTGCCAGCAGCTTGGGGCCCGGAGGGATCCCGGAGGGCCAGCATTTT
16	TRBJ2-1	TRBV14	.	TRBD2	CASSQAASGRTNEQFF	TGTGCCAGCAGCCAAGCGGCTAGCGGGAGGACGAATGAGCAGTTCTTC
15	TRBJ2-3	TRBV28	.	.	CASTGGGQGTDTQYF	TGTGCCAGCACGGGAGGCGGACAGGGAACCGATACGCAGTATTTT
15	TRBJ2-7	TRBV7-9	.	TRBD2	CASSLSGGAWGEQYF	TGTGCCAGCAGCCTTAGCGGGGGGGCCTGGGGCGAGCAGTACTTC
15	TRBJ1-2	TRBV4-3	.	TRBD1	CASSPGTGLRYGYTF	TGCGCCAGCAGCCCTGGGACAGGCCTCCGGTATGGCTACACCTTC
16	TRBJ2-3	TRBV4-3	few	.	CASSQDFSGQADTQYF	TGCGCCAGCAGCCAAGATTTCAGCGGGCAGGCAGATACGCAGTATTTT
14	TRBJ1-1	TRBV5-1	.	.	CASSLDSQVEDAFF	TGCGCCAGCAGCTTAGACAGCCAGGTAGAGGACGCTTTCTTT
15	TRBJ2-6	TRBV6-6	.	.	CASNDGLSGANVLTF	TGTGCCAGCAACGACGGACTCTCTGGGGCCAACGTCCTGACTTTC
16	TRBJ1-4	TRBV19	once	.	CASSILTGWIREKLFF	TGTGCCAGTAGTATTCTGACAGGCTGGATCAGGGAAAAACTGTTTTTT
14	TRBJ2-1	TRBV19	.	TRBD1	CATLPGQGYNEQFF	TGTGCCACCCTCCCGGGACAGGGTTACAATGAGCAGTTCTTC
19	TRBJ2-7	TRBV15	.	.	CATSRDPLRTRYSSYEQYF	TGTGCCACCAGCAGAGACCCCCTGCGAACAAGGTACAGCTCCTACGAGCAGTACTTC
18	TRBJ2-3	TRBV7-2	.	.	CASSFLATARWGTDTQYF	TGTGCCAGCAGCTTCCTAGCGACCGCGAGGTGGGGCACAGATACGCAGTATTTT
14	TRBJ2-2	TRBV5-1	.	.	CASSPRLNTGELFF	TGCGCCAGCAGCCCAAGACTCAACACCGGGGAGCTGTTTTTT
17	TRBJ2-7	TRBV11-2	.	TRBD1	CASSQRAFGTALNEQYF	TGTGCCAGCAGCCAAAGGGCATTCGGGACAGCCCTAAACGAGCAGTACTTC
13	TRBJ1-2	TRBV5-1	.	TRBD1	CASSSGTGDGYTF	TGCGCCAGCAGCTCCGGGACAGGGGATGGCTACACCTTC
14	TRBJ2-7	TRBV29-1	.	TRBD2	CSVGLAGELYEQYF	TGCAGCGTTGGACTAGCGGGAGAACTTTACGAGCAGTACTTC
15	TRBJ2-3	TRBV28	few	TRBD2	CASSLGTTSTDTQYF	TGTGCCAGCAGTTTAGGGACTACCAGCACAGATACGCAGTATTTT
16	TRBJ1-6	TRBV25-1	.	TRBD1	CASSASGTGFGSPLHF	TGTGCCAGCAGTGCCTCCGGGACAGGGTTCGGTTCACCCCTCCACTTT
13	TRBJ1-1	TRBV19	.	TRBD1	CASRFTGDTEAFF	TGTGCCAGCCGTTTTACAGGGGATACTGAAGCTTTCTTT
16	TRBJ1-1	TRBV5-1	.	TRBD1	CASSHSRGQGNTEAFF	TGCGCCAGCAGCCATAGTCGTGGACAGGGGAACACTGAAGCTTTCTTT
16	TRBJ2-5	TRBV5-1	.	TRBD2	CASSLGLAAQQETQYF	TGCGCCAGCAGCTTGGGACTAGCGGCCCAACAAGAGACCCAGTACTTC
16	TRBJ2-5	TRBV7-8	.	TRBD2	CASSQPPLGEGETQYF	TGTGCCAGCAGCCAACCCCCTTTGGGGGAGGGGGAGACCCAGTACTTC
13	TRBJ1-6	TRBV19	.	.	CASRTGSNSPLHF	TGTGCCAGTAGAACAGGGAGCAATTCACCCCTCCACTTT
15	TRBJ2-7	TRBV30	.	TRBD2	CAWRVEASGADEQYF	TGTGCCTGGAGAGTGGAAGCTAGCGGAGCCGACGAGCAGTACTTC
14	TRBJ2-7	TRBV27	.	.	CASSRSGTVYEQYF	TGTGCCAGCAGCCGCTCCGGGACTGTCTACGAGCAGTACTTC
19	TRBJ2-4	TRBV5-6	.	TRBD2	CASSGTGTSGQIAKNSQYF	TGTGCCAGCAGCGGAACCGGGACTAGCGGACAAATAGCCAAAAACAGTCAGTACTTC
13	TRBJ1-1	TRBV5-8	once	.	CASSLLGETEAFF	TGTGCCAGCAGCTTGCTCGGGGAAACTGAAGCTTTCTTT
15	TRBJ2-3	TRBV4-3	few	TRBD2	CASSLAGASGDTQYF	TGCGCCAGCAGCCTAGCGGGGGCCTCCGGAGATACGCAGTATTTT
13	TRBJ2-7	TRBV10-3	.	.	CAIRTGNSDEQYF	TGTGCCATCAGGACGGGAAACAGCGACGAGCAGTACTTC